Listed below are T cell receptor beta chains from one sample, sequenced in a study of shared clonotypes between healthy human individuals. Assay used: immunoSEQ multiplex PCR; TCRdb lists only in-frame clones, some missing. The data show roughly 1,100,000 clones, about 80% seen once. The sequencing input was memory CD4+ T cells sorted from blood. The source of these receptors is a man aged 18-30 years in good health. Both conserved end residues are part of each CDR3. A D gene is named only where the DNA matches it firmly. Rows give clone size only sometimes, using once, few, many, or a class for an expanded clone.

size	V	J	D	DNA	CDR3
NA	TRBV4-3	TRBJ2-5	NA	TGCGCCAGCAGCCGAAATAGGGCAGAGACCCAGTACTTC	CASSRNRAETQYF
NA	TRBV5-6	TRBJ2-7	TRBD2	TGTGCCAGCAGCTTTGGAAGGACTAGCGTCTACGAGCAGTACTTC	CASSFGRTSVYEQYF
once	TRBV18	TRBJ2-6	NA	TGTGCCAGCTCACCCGCGACCTCTGGGGCCAACGTCCTGACTTTC	CASSPATSGANVLTF
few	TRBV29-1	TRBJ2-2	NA	TGCAGCGTTGGTGGGACCGGGGAGCTGTTTTTT	CSVGGTGELFF
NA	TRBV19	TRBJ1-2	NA	TGTGCCAGTATCCGCACAGGACTCACTTATGGCTACACCTTC	CASIRTGLTYGYTF
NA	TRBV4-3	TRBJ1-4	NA	TGCGCCAGCAGCCAAGGGTCCGGGATCAATGAAAAACTGTTTTTT	CASSQGSGINEKLFF
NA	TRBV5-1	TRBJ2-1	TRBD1	TGCGCCAGCAGCCTCGATGGGACAGGGGGCTCCTACAATGAGCAGTTCTTC	CASSLDGTGGSYNEQFF
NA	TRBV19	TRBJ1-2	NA	TGTGCCAGTAGTATAGTCCAGGTTTCGCCCAATGGCTACACCTTC	CASSIVQVSPNGYTF
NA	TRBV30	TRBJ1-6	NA	TGTGCCTGGGTCACAGGGAGCTCCTATAATTCACCCCTCCACTTT	CAWVTGSSYNSPLHF
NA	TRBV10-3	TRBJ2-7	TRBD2	TGTGCCATCAGGGCTAGCGGGGGTTCCGACGAGCAGTACTTC	CAIRASGGSDEQYF
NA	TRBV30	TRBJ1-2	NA	TGTGCCTGGAGTGTTAAGCCCTCAAGCCTTTATGGCTACACCTTC	CAWSVKPSSLYGYTF
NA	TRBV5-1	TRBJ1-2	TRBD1	TGCGCCAGCAGCTTGGCCGCAGGGACAGGGTATGGCTACACCTTC	CASSLAAGTGYGYTF
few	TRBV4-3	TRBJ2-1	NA	TGCGCCAGCAGCCAGGCACAGTCTTCCTACAATGAGCAGTTCTTC	CASSQAQSSYNEQFF
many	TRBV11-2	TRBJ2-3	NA	TGTGCCAGCAGCTTAGATATGGGAGTTGATACGCAGTATTTT	CASSLDMGVDTQYF
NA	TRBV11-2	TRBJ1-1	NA	TGTGCCAGCAGCTCTGGGAGGCCGAACACTGAAGCTTTCTTT	CASSSGRPNTEAFF